This record covers a single T cell receptor beta chain. The antigen is undetermined. This entry comes from a study of cytotoxic CD8 clonotypes in ibrutinib-treated CLL. Study conclusions and caveats: Public clonotypes proved infrequent, and on treatment they shrank or remained steady.

Sequencing used immunoSEQ multiplex PCR; TCRdb keeps in-frame clones, though not all of them. Of approximately 80,000 clones in the sample, around 84% were seen once. This receptor was taken from a human donor with chronic lymphocytic leukemia. This material consisted of PBMCs, taken before ibrutinib treatment.

The CDR3 bases are TGTGCCAGCAGTTTGTCGAGATTGGGCACAGATACGCAGTATTTT. Translation: CASSLSRLGTDTQYF. The chain recombines TRBV27 with TRBJ2-3; D ambiguous. Trimming removed 3 bases at V and 1 base at J, with 11 bases between. The CDR3 is 15 amino acids. Germline loops: CDR1 MNHEY, CDR2 SMNVEV (reference sequence).